This TCR beta chain was sequenced for a study of blood T cell repertoires in COVID-19. In the original workflow: Counts of nucleated cells, estimated from reference gene primer amplification, were obtained. TCRdb's table, derived via immunoSEQ multiplex PCR, lists solely in-frame clones and lacks some. That table supplies the V and J calls and clone size; D and trimming were determined from the DNA. The sample yields 200,000 or so clones, roughly 80% seen once. V was pared by 5 bases and J by 3 bases, with 4 bases of the junction left unmatched. The CDR3 length is 14 residues. The V gene's germline CDR1 is SGHTA and CDR2 FQGTGA.

The material sequenced was peripheral blood. The chain couples TRBV7-3 to TRBJ2-3; 8 bases map to TRBD2. This sequence was found in a woman of 80 years or more with COVID-19, enrolled during active disease. The CDR3 nucleotides read TGTGCCAGCAGCGCGGGGGGCTCGACAGATACGCAGTATTTT. Translating gives CASSAGGSTDTQYF. The full variable domain, its missing parts supplied by reference TRBV7-3 and TRBJ2-3, is GAGVSQTPSNKVTEKGKYVELRCDPISGHTALYWYRQSLGQGPEFLIYFQGTGAADDSGLPNDRFFAVRPEGSVSTLKIQRTERGDSAVYLCASSAGGSTDTQYFGPGTRLTVL.